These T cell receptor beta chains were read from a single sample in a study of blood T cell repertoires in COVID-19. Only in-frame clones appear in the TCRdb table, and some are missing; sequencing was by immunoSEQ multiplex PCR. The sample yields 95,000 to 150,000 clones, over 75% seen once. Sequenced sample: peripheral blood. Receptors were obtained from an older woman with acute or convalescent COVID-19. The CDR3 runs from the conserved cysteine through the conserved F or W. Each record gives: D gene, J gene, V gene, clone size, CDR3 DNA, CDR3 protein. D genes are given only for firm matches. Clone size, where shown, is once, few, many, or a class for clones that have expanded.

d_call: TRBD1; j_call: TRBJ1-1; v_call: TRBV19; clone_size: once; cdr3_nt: TGTGCCAGTAGGAAGGAAGGGACAGGCGTCATGAACACTGAAGCTTTCTTT; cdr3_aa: CASRKEGTGVMNTEAFF
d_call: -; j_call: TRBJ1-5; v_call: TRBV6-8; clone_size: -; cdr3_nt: TGTGCCAGCAGTTTGATTGGTCGGGGGGCATCAAGCAATCAGCCCCAGCATTTT; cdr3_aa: CASSLIGRGASSNQPQHF
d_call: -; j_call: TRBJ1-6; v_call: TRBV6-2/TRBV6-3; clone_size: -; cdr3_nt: TGTGCCAGCAGTTATGGGGACACTCGCTCCTATAATTCACCCCTCCACTTT; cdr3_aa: CASSYGDTRSYNSPLHF
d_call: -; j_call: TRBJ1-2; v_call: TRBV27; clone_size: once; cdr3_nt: TGTGCCAGCAGTTTATTTGGCAGGGGTGACTATGGCTACACCTTC; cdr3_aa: CASSLFGRGDYGYTF
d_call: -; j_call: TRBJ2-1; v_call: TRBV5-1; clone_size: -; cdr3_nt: TGCGCCAGCAGCCCATTCCAGGGTTCCTACAATGAGCAGTTCTTC; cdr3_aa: CASSPFQGSYNEQFF
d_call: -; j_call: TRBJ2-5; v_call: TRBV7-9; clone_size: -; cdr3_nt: TGTGCCAGCAGCCAACAAGAGACCCAGTACTTC; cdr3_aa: CASSQQETQYF
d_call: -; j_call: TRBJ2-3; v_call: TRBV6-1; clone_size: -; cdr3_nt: TGTGCCAGCAGTGAAGTAGGGGGTGGGGATACGCAGTATTTT; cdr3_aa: CASSEVGGGDTQYF
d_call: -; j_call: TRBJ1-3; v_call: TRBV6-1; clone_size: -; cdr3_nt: TGTGCCAGCAGTGAAGCGCGTCCAGGGGCGGCTGGAAACACCATATATTTT; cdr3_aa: CASSEARPGAAGNTIYF
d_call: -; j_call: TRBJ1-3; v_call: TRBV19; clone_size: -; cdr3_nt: TGTGCCAGTAGTATCCCGCGACAAGACTCTGGAAACACCATATATTTT; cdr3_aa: CASSIPRQDSGNTIYF
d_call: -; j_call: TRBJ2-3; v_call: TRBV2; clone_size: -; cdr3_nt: TGTGCCAGCAGGAACGGGCTAGCGACAGATACGCAGTATTTT; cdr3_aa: CASRNGLATDTQYF
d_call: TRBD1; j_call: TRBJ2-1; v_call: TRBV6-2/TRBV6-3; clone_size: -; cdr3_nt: TGTGCCAGCAGTGGACAGGGTGGGTCCTACAATGAGCAGTTCTTC; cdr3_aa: CASSGQGGSYNEQFF
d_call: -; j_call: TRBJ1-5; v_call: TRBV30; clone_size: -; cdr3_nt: TGTGCCTGGGCAGGCGAAGGTCAGCCCCAGCATTTT; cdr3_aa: CAWAGEGQPQHF
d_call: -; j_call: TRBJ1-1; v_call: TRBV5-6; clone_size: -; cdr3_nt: TGTGCCAGCAGCTTATCTATTACTGAAGCTTTCTTT; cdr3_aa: CASSLSITEAFF
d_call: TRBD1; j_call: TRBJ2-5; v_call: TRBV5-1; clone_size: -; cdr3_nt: TGCGCCAGCACCCAACTCGGACAGGGGCAAGAGACCCAGTACTTC; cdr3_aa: CASTQLGQGQETQYF
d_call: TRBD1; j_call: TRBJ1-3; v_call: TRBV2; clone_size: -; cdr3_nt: TGTGCCAGCAGCGAGGACAGGGGACGAAACACCATATATTTT; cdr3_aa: CASSEDRGRNTIYF
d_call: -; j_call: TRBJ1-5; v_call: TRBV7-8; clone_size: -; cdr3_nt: TGTGCCAGCAGCTTAGGGGCCAGGGCAAATCAGCCCCAGCATTTT; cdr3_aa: CASSLGARANQPQHF
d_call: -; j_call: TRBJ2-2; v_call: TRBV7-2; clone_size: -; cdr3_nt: TGTGCCAGCAGCTTAGATGCCGTCCTAGTGCGGACCGGGGAGCTGTTTTTT; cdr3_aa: CASSLDAVLVRTGELFF
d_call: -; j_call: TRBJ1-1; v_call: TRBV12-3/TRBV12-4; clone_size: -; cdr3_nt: TGTGCCAGCAGTTTAGGGACAGCAACTGAAGCTTTCTTT; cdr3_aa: CASSLGTATEAFF
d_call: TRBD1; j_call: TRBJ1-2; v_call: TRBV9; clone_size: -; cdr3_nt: TGTGCCAGCAGTCCCCGCCGGGAGGACAGGGGGCAAGGCTACACCTTC; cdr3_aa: CASSPRREDRGQGYTF
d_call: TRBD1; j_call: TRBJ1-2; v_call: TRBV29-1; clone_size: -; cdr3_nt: TGCAGCGTGTCTTGGGACAGGGGGTATGGCTACACCTTC; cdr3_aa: CSVSWDRGYGYTF
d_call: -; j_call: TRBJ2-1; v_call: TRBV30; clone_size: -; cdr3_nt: TGTGCCTGGGGGGGCAAGCGGGGATACAATGAGCAGTTCTTC; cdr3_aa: CAWGGKRGYNEQFF
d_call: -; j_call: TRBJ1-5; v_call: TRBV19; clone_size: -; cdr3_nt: TGTGCCAGTAGTATAGAGGGCAGGGGTTATAGCAATCAGCCCCAGCATTTT; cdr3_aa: CASSIEGRGYSNQPQHF
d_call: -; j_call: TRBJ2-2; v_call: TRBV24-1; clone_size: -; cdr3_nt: TGTGCCACCGGGCCAACTGGTCCTGGGAACACCGGGGAGCTGTTTTTT; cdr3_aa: CATGPTGPGNTGELFF
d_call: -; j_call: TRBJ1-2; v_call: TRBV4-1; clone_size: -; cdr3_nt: TGCGCCAGCAGCCAACCTGTCGGGGGGTTCGATGGCTACACCTTC; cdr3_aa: CASSQPVGGFDGYTF
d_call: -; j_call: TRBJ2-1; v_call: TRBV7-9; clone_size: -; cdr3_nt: TGTGCGGAGGGCAGAAATACCGACAATGAGCAGTTCTTC; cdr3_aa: CAEGRNTDNEQFF
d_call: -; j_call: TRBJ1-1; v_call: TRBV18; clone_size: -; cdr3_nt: TGTGCCAGTTCTCTCTTTACAGGGACTACCTACATGAACACTGAAGCTTTCTTT; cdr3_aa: CASSLFTGTTYMNTEAFF
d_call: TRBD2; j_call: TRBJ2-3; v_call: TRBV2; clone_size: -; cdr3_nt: TGTGCCAGCAGTGAATGGGTTGCGGGGGGTGTAGATACGCAGTATTTT; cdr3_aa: CASSEWVAGGVDTQYF
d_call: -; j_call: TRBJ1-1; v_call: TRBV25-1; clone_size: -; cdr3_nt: TGTGCCAGCACCGAACCCGGACAGTACACTGAAGCTTTCTTT; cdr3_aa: CASTEPGQYTEAFF
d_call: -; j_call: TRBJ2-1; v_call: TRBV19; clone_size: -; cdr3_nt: TGTGCCAGTAGTATAGCAGGGAAAAGCTACAATGAGCAGTTCTTC; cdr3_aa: CASSIAGKSYNEQFF
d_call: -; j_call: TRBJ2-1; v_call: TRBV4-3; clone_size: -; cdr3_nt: TGCGCCAGCAGCCAAGTAAACCAGGCGGGTGAGCAGTTCTTC; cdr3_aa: CASSQVNQAGEQFF
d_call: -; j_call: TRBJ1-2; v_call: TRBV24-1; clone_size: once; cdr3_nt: TGTGCCACCAGTGGGGGGGGGACAACCCATACCAGCTATGGCTACACCTTC; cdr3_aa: CATSGGGTTHTSYGYTF
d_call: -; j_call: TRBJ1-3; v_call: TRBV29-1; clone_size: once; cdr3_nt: TGCAGCGTTGCCCTCGGAGCTGGAAACACCATATATTTT; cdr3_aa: CSVALGAGNTIYF
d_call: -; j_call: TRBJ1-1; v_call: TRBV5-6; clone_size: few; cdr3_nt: TGTGCCAGCAGCTGGCGGGCACCCGGAGGCCCTGAAGCTTTCTTT; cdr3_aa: CASSWRAPGGPEAFF
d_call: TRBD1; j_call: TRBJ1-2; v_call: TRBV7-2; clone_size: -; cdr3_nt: TGTGCCAGCAGCTCTAGACAGGGGGCGACTAACTATGGCTACACCTTC; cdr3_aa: CASSSRQGATNYGYTF
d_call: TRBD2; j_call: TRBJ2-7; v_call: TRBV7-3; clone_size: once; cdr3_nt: TGTGCCAGCAGCTTGTACGGGACTAGCGGGGGCCACTCCTCCTACGAGCAGTACTTC; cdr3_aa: CASSLYGTSGGHSSYEQYF
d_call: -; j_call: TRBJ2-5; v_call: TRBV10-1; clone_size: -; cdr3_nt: TGCGCCAGCAGTGAGTACGCCAGGGGAGAGACCCAGTACTTC; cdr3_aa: CASSEYARGETQYF
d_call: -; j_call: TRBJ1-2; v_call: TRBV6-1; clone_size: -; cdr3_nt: TGTGCCAGCAGTGAACACTGGGGGGGCGATGGCTACACCTTC; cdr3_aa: CASSEHWGGDGYTF
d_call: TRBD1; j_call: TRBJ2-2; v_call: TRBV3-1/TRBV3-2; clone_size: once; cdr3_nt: TGTGCCAGCAGCCTCTGGGGGACAGGGATGACCGGGGAGCTGTTTTTT; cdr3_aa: CASSLWGTGMTGELFF
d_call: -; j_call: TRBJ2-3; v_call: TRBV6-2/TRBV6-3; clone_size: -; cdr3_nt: TGTGCCAGCAGTATAGCCACAGGGCCAGATACGCAGTATTTT; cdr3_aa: CASSIATGPDTQYF
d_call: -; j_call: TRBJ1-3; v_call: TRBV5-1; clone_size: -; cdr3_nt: TGCGCCAGCAGCTTGGGCCGGGGAGGAAACACCATATATTTT; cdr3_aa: CASSLGRGGNTIYF
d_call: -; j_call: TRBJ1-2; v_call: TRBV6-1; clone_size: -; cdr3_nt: TGTGCCAGCAGTGACAGGAATAACTATGGCTACACCTTC; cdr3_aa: CASSDRNNYGYTF
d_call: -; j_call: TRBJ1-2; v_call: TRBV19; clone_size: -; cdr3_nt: TGTGCCAGTAATCCGGAGGCGGGTACAGTCTATGGCTACACCTTC; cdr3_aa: CASNPEAGTVYGYTF
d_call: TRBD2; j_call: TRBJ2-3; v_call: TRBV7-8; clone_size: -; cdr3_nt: TGTGCCAGCAGCTTAGGCCCAGCGGGGGTCACAGATACGCAGTATTTT; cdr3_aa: CASSLGPAGVTDTQYF
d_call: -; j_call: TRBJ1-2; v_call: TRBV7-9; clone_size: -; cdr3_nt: TGTGCCAGCAGCTTTACCCCTCTGGGGCGCATCTATGGCTACACCTTC; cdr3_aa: CASSFTPLGRIYGYTF
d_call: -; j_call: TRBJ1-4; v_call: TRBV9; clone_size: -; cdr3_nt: TGTGCCAGCTCCCGTGGGGGAGGTGAAAAACTGTTTTTT; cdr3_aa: CASSRGGGEKLFF
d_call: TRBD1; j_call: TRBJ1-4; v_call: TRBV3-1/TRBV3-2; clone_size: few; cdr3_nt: TGTGCCAGCAGCCGCAAGGACAGGGCCTCCGGGTATAATGAAAAACTGTTTTTT; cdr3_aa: CASSRKDRASGYNEKLFF
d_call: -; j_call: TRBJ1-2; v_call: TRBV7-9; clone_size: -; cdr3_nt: TGTGCCAGCAGCCAAAACAGGCTTACGGGCTACACCTTC; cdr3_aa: CASSQNRLTGYTF
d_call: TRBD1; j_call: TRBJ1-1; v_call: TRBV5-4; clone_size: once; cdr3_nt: TGTGCCAGCAGCACGGGGACAGGGGGACGGGGCACTGAAGCTTTCTTT; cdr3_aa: CASSTGTGGRGTEAFF
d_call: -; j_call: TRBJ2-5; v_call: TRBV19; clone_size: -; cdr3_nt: TGTGCCAGTAGCCACCCCGACCAGCGGGAGACCCAGTACTTC; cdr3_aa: CASSHPDQRETQYF
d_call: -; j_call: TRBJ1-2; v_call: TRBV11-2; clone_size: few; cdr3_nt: TGTGCCAGCAGTTACACAGGGAACTATGGCTACACCTTC; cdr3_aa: CASSYTGNYGYTF
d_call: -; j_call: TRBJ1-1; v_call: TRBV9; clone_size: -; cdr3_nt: TGTGCCAGCAGCCTAGCGGCGGTGGGCACTGAAGCTTTCTTT; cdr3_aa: CASSLAAVGTEAFF
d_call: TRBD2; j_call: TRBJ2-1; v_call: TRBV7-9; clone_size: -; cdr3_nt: TGTGCCAGCAGCCCTAGCGGGGTATGGGGAGGCGAGCAGTTCTTC; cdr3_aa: CASSPSGVWGGEQFF
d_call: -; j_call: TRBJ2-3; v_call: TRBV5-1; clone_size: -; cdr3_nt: TGCGCCAGCAGCTTGGAGACGAGCGATAGATATCAGTATTTT; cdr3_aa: CASSLETSDRYQYF
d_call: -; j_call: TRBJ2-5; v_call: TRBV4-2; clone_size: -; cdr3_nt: TGTGCCAGCAGCCAAGCCCGAACTAGCCAAGAGACCCAGTACTTC; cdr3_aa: CASSQARTSQETQYF
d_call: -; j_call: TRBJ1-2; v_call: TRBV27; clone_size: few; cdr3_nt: TGTGCCAGCAGTTTCCTTACGGCGGGGAGCGCTAACTATGGCTACACCTTC; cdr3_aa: CASSFLTAGSANYGYTF